Below, 24 T cell receptor beta chains from the same sample are listed, as sequenced in a study of beta chain features in type 1 diabetes. The sequenced template was cDNA made from the entire isolated RNA. Profiling relied on immunoSEQ multiplex PCR, and the TCRdb table lists in-frame clones only, not all of them. The sample contains nearly 250,000 clones, roughly 13% of which appear only once. The specimen was naive CD4+ T cells from blood. These receptors all stem from a woman in her thirties or forties in good health.

This chain links TRBV19 with TRBJ2-1, with TRBD2 identical over 11 bases. CDR1 and CDR2 (germline): LNHDA, SQIVND (reference sequence). This CDR3 region has 17 residues. Trimming removed 2 bases from V and 1 base from J; junction bases left unmatched: 4. CDR3 sequence (DNA): TGTGCCAGTAGTATAACCGGGACTAGCGGTTCCTACAATGAGCAGTTCTTC. Translation gives CASSITGTSGSYNEQFF. Full variable domain (rest looked up from reference TRBV19 and TRBJ2-1): DGGITQSPKYLFRKEGQNVTLSCEQNLNHDAMYWYRQDPGQGLRLIYYSQIVNDFQKGDIAEGYSVSREKKESFPLTVTSAQKNPTAFYLCASSITGTSGSYNEQFFGPGTRLTVL.

This chain joins TRBV6-5 and TRBJ2-3; weak D call: TRBD1 (6 bases). V gave up 4 bases and J gave up 3 bases, with 14 bases separating them. Germline lookup yields CDR1 MNHEY and CDR2 SVGAGI. The CDR3 is made up of 15 amino acids. CDR3 coding DNA: TGTGCCAGCAGTTCGGAGAACAGGGTTACAGATACGCAGTATTTT. This encodes CASSSENRVTDTQYF.

This clone was seen a handful of times. The J gene is TRBJ1-1, the V gene TRBV2; D may be TRBD1 (5 bases). This CDR3 region has 13 residues. Germline assignment: CDR1 SNHLY and CDR2 FYNNEI. V shed 3 bases and J shed 4 bases, with 9 bases lying between them. The DNA of the CDR3 is TGTGCCAGCAGTGACAGGGCAGGCACTGAAGCTTTCTTT. Residues: CASSDRAGTEAFF.

CDR3 sequence (DNA): TGCGCCAGCAGCCTAGGACCGGGACAGGGGGCTGCGAATCAGCCCCAGCATTTT. It codes for CASSLGPGQGAANQPQHF. The chain combines TRBV5-1 with TRBJ1-5, with 12 nucleotides matching TRBD1. The length of the CDR3 is 18 residues. The V gene's germline CDR1 is SGHRS and CDR2 YFSETQ. V was clipped by 4 bases and J by 4 bases; unmatched bases: 12.

There are a few counts of this clone. The chain has TRBV19 and TRBJ1-2; D ambiguous. V lost 7 bases and J 5 bases, leaving 8 bases between the germline ends. Per the germline V gene, CDR1 is LNHDA and CDR2 is SQIVND (reference sequence). The CDR3 runs to 11 residues. The CDR3 region is CASNQAYGYTF. DNA of the CDR3: TGTGCCAGTAATCAAGCATATGGCTACACCTTC.

CDR3 loop: CASSLWVGSSGTNEKLFF. Written as DNA, the CDR3 is TGTGCCAGCAGCTTATGGGTGGGCAGCTCAGGAACTAATGAAAAACTGTTTTTT. The chain has TRBV7-2 and TRBJ1-4; no clear D. The CDR3 loop spans 18 amino acids. The V gene lost 2 bases and the J gene lost 1 base, with 17 bases spanning the gap. Germline loops: CDR1 SGHTA, CDR2 FQGNSA.

This clone has just a few counts. V is TRBV6-5 and J is TRBJ2-3, with 8 bases identical to TRBD1. Unmatched junction bases numbered 7, after V lost 6 bases and J lost 2 bases. Germline CDR1 reads MNHEY; CDR2 reads SVGAGI. CDR3 length: 15 residues. CDR3 nucleotide sequence: TGTGCCAGCAGACTCAGGGGGCCCTCCACAGATACGCAGTATTTT. It encodes CASRLRGPSTDTQYF.

The chain joins TRBV19 to TRBJ1-1; 8 nucleotides match TRBD1. The V and J ends lost 5 bases and 3 bases, in that order; junction bases with no gene match: 5. CDR3 length: 14 residues. Germline V gene lookup returns CDR1 LNHDA and CDR2 SQIVND (reference sequence). CDR3 DNA sequence: TGTGCCAGTAGTGAGACAGGGGTGGACACTGAAGCTTTCTTT. Translation gives CASSETGVDTEAFF.

This clone has only a few counts. The V and J genes are TRBV6-5 and TRBJ1-5; 9 nucleotides align to TRBD1. This CDR3 comprises 14 residues. With 5 bases clipped from V and 5 bases from J, the junction kept 4 bases outside the gene matches. The germline CDR1 and CDR2 sequences are MNHEY and SVGAGI. CDR3 in amino acids: CASSPGQGDQPQHF. The CDR3 DNA follows: TGTGCCAGCAGTCCGGGACAGGGTGATCAGCCCCAGCATTTT.

This clone was observed a few times. The chain carries TRBV5-1 and TRBJ2-7, with D hard to call. The length of the CDR3 is 13 residues. Germline CDR1 reads SGHRS; CDR2 reads YFSETQ. V lost 0 bases and J 12 bases, leaving 16 bases between the germline ends. The CDR3 bases are TGCGCCAGCAGCTTGGAGATCCCCCCGGTACCGTACTTC. This codes for CASSLEIPPVPYF.

The chain is built from TRBV19 and TRBJ1-2; D might be TRBD1 (6 bases). This CDR3 has 18 amino acids. CDR1 is LNHDA, CDR2 SQIVND, per germline (reference sequence). The V end was cut by 0 bases, the J end by 4 bases, with 21 bases between. In nucleotides, the CDR3 is TGTGCCAGTAGTATAGATGCCTCTCCCCGGCGAGGGGGCTATGGCTACACCTTC. This sequence encodes CASSIDASPRRGGYGYTF.

V usage is TRBV2 and J usage is TRBJ1-4, with 8 positions matching TRBD1. The CDR3 contains 15 residues. V lost 1 base and J lost 4; bases outside the gene matches: 2. Per germline, CDR1 SNHLY and CDR2 FYNNEI. The CDR3, as DNA: TGTGCCAGCAGTGAAGAGACAGGGGATAATGAAAAACTGTTTTTT. Amino acid sequence: CASSEETGDNEKLFF.

The chain carries TRBV10-3 and TRBJ2-2, with D possibly being TRBD1 (5 bases). V was cut by 8 bases and J by 5 bases, with 21 bases left in between. CDR3 size: 16 residues. Germline loops: CDR1 ENHRY, CDR2 SYGVKD. This chain's CDR3 is CAIGQTSQGLTGELFF. CDR3 nucleotides: TGTGCCATCGGGCAGACTTCGCAGGGTTTGACCGGGGAGCTGTTTTTT.

This clone was detected a few times. The rearrangement joins TRBV7-9 to TRBJ1-5; D unresolved. The CDR3 totals 14 residues. V dropped 5 bases and J dropped 5 bases, with 13 bases sitting between them. The germline gives CDR1 SEHNR, CDR2 FQNEAQ (reference sequence). The CDR3 is CASSAQSVHQPQHF. CDR3 nucleotides: TGTGCCAGCAGCGCCCAATCGGTCCATCAGCCCCAGCATTTT.

This clone came up a few times. The chain recombines TRBV9 with TRBJ2-1; D gene unclear. Trimming cost V 0 bases and J 0 bases, with 7 bases left between them. The CDR3 has 15 amino acids. Germline CDR1 is SGDLS and CDR2 is YYNGEE. CDR3 amino acids: CASSVAEHSYNEQFF. The DNA for the CDR3 is TGTGCCAGCAGCGTAGCGGAGCACTCCTACAATGAGCAGTTCTTC.

Here the CDR3 DNA reads TGTGCCAGCAGTTCAGCGGGGGGGCGAGACAATGAGCAGTTCTTC. Amino acids: CASSSAGGRDNEQFF. This chain joins TRBV6-6 and TRBJ2-1; 10 nucleotides match TRBD2. Per germline, CDR1 MNHNY and CDR2 SVGAGI (reference sequence). The J segment lost 5 bases and the V segment lost 4 bases, leaving 5 bases of the junction unmatched. The CDR3 runs to 15 residues.

J is TRBJ2-6 and V is TRBV5-1; TRBD1 matches at 7 bases. J was trimmed by 0 bases and V by 4 bases; bases with no gene match: 7. CDR1 is SGHRS and CDR2 is YFSETQ in the germline V gene. The CDR3 contains 17 residues. This CDR3 is CASSPGTALSGANVLTF. The DNA for the CDR3 is TGCGCCAGCAGCCCCGGGACAGCCCTCTCTGGGGCCAACGTCCTGACTTTC.

This clone showed up just a few times. The rearrangement joins TRBV10-3 to TRBJ2-1; 11 bases match TRBD2. The junction had 17 bases not matched to a gene; V was cut back by 7 bases and J by 9 bases. The V gene's germline CDR1 is ENHRY and CDR2 SYGVKD. The CDR3 is made up of 17 amino acids. This CDR3 reads CAIKPLASGGNPSEQFF. CDR3 DNA sequence: TGTGCCATCAAGCCCCTGGCTAGCGGGGGGAACCCTAGTGAGCAGTTCTTC.

This clone was seen more than once but under ten times. The chain carries TRBV5-1 and TRBJ1-2; TRBD1 agrees at 7 bases. CDR3 length: 14 residues. Germline V gives CDR1 SGHRS, CDR2 YFSETQ. V lost 4 bases, J lost 7 bases, and 10 bases stayed unmatched. The DNA of the CDR3 is TGCGCCAGCAGCCCTACACAGGGGACGAGTGGCTACACCTTC. This codes for CASSPTQGTSGYTF.

The V and J genes are TRBV5-1 and TRBJ1-2; D unclear. CDR3 length: 17 residues. Trimming removed 0 bases from V and 3 bases from J, with 18 bases in between. Per the germline V gene, CDR1 is SGHRS and CDR2 is YFSETQ. CDR3: CASSLVGSTRWDYGYTF. CDR3 nucleotides: TGCGCCAGCAGCTTGGTCGGGTCTACACGGTGGGACTATGGCTACACCTTC.

This rearrangement joins TRBV5-1 to TRBJ2-5; 8 bases line up with TRBD1. Per the germline V gene, CDR1 is SGHRS and CDR2 is YFSETQ. The V gene end was trimmed by 2 bases and the J gene end by 2 bases; junction bases not matched to a gene: 8. The CDR3 covers 16 residues. Written as DNA, the CDR3 is TGCGCCAGCAGCTTTGGACAGGGTGTAGGGCAAGAGACCCAGTACTTC. It yields the protein CASSFGQGVGQETQYF.

The V and J genes are TRBV7-9 and TRBJ1-2, with 7 bases matching TRBD1. The CDR3 covers 13 residues. V was pared by 4 bases and J by 7 bases, with 6 bases of the junction left unmatched. Germline CDR1 SEHNR, CDR2 FQNEAQ (reference sequence). This CDR3 is CASSSQGPGGYTF. CDR3 bases: TGTGCCAGCAGCTCACAGGGGCCGGGTGGCTACACCTTC.

This clone was recorded a few times. The chain combines TRBV19 with TRBJ1-2; no definite D call. The CDR3 consists of 14 residues. Germline V CDR1 and CDR2: LNHDA, SQIVND (reference sequence). V lost 4 bases and J 5 bases, leaving 14 bases between the germline ends. CDR3 sequence (DNA): TGTGCCAGTAGTAGAACCGGGAACCAGTATGGCTACACCTTC. Protein sequence: CASSRTGNQYGYTF.

This clone turned up a few times. The CDR3 nucleotides read TGTGCCAGCAGTGAGCTGGGACAGACCCTCTATGGCTACACCTTC. This codes for CASSELGQTLYGYTF. J is TRBJ1-2 and V is TRBV25-1; 7 nucleotides line up with TRBD1. Trimming took 3 bases from V and 4 from J; bases not matched to a gene: 8. The CDR3 runs 15 residues. Germline-derived CDR1 and CDR2 are MGHDK and SYGVNS.